Listed below are T cell receptor beta chains from one sample, sequenced in a study of cytomegalovirus exposure and HLA in healthy donors. The method was immunoSEQ multiplex PCR; TCRdb's version includes in-frame clones alone and lacks a portion of them. The sample has approximately 200,000 clones; 80% to 90% are singletons. Sequenced material: PBMCs. Receptors were obtained from a woman in her twenties or thirties in good health and CMV-seronegative. Each CDR3 is given without its conserved first and last residue. The D gene is left open where the match is weak. Expanded clones get a size class; other rows say once, few or many, or leave the size out.

abundance: .; v_gene: TRBV4-1; d_gene: TRBD1; CDR3aa: ASSRVVPGQGTYNEQF
abundance: .; v_gene: TRBV11-1; d_gene: TRBD1; CDR3aa: ASRHLLGQGELREQF
abundance: many; v_gene: TRBV6-5; d_gene: TRBD1; CDR3aa: ASSTRDRGVSEAF
abundance: .; v_gene: TRBV25-1; d_gene: .; CDR3aa: ASSSLAGKSRSYEQY
abundance: once; v_gene: TRBV6-1; d_gene: TRBD1; CDR3aa: ASRRGQGAYEQY
abundance: .; v_gene: TRBV5-1; d_gene: .; CDR3aa: ASTMGAENTEAF
abundance: .; v_gene: TRBV28; d_gene: TRBD1; CDR3aa: ASSAYTGGRADTQY
abundance: few; v_gene: TRBV19; d_gene: .; CDR3aa: ASSIDGPSTYEQY
abundance: .; v_gene: TRBV10-3; d_gene: TRBD2; CDR3aa: AITGLEGNEQF
abundance: .; v_gene: TRBV11-2; d_gene: .; CDR3aa: ASSSDRTYGYT
abundance: .; v_gene: TRBV14; d_gene: TRBD2; CDR3aa: ASSVLGSGRNQETQY
abundance: .; v_gene: TRBV11-2; d_gene: .; CDR3aa: ASSSRGRGYYNEQF
abundance: .; v_gene: TRBV4-2; d_gene: .; CDR3aa: ASSQDPAGNTEAF
abundance: .; v_gene: TRBV6-5; d_gene: .; CDR3aa: ASSSGRVEGYGYT
abundance: few; v_gene: TRBV5-6; d_gene: .; CDR3aa: ASSLRGGVYGYT
abundance: once; v_gene: TRBV30; d_gene: TRBD2; CDR3aa: AWSVRDYGETQY
abundance: .; v_gene: TRBV7-9; d_gene: .; CDR3aa: ASSLGGRGYTDTQY
abundance: .; v_gene: TRBV19; d_gene: TRBD1; CDR3aa: ASRGPKTGEYYGYT
abundance: .; v_gene: TRBV19; d_gene: .; CDR3aa: ASSDQAYEQY
abundance: few; v_gene: TRBV29-1; d_gene: TRBD1; CDR3aa: SGRQGATINQPQH
abundance: .; v_gene: TRBV19; d_gene: .; CDR3aa: ASSIGQGGNGQY
abundance: few; v_gene: TRBV11-2; d_gene: TRBD1; CDR3aa: ASSIRQGGTEQY
abundance: .; v_gene: TRBV27; d_gene: TRBD2; CDR3aa: ASSSRGGPKGETQY
abundance: .; v_gene: TRBV7-9; d_gene: .; CDR3aa: ASSLKVSQGTTGELF
abundance: .; v_gene: TRBV18; d_gene: TRBD1; CDR3aa: ASSRPTGSSNTIY
abundance: .; v_gene: TRBV5-8; d_gene: TRBD1; CDR3aa: ASSPQGSHQPQH
abundance: .; v_gene: TRBV18; d_gene: .; CDR3aa: ASSPLWADSGANVLT
abundance: .; v_gene: TRBV7-2; d_gene: TRBD2; CDR3aa: ASSLARAGGTGELF
abundance: .; v_gene: TRBV30; d_gene: .; CDR3aa: AWRGLSSTDTQY
abundance: .; v_gene: TRBV7-6; d_gene: TRBD1; CDR3aa: ASSRDRASNQPQH
abundance: .; v_gene: TRBV15; d_gene: TRBD2; CDR3aa: ATSRGGGLGSSGSLNEQY
abundance: few; v_gene: TRBV2; d_gene: .; CDR3aa: ATTLDSWTSPLH
abundance: .; v_gene: TRBV14; d_gene: .; CDR3aa: ASGQTMNTEAF
abundance: once; v_gene: TRBV14; d_gene: TRBD1; CDR3aa: ASSPQGVGRGSTGELF
abundance: .; v_gene: TRBV6-4; d_gene: TRBD1; CDR3aa: ASSESGQGGETQY
abundance: few; v_gene: TRBV5-1; d_gene: .; CDR3aa: ASSRGEAQY
abundance: .; v_gene: TRBV28; d_gene: TRBD1; CDR3aa: ASRMGQGRDGYT
abundance: .; v_gene: TRBV19; d_gene: .; CDR3aa: ASSIGGGYTDTQY
abundance: .; v_gene: TRBV6-1; d_gene: .; CDR3aa: ASRQPTGSNQPQH
abundance: .; v_gene: TRBV4-2; d_gene: .; CDR3aa: ASSHHSRTVGEQY
abundance: .; v_gene: TRBV13; d_gene: TRBD1; CDR3aa: ASSGGQLSYEQY
abundance: .; v_gene: TRBV6-1; d_gene: TRBD1; CDR3aa: ASSFDREIGELF
abundance: .; v_gene: TRBV9; d_gene: .; CDR3aa: ASSVGRVNSPLH
abundance: .; v_gene: TRBV18; d_gene: .; CDR3aa: ASSPVGSGNSPLH
abundance: few; v_gene: TRBV6-5; d_gene: .; CDR3aa: ASSYDSKAF
abundance: .; v_gene: TRBV9; d_gene: .; CDR3aa: ASSPRVAISYNEQF
abundance: .; v_gene: TRBV6-4; d_gene: TRBD1; CDR3aa: ASTSGGLAF
abundance: .; v_gene: TRBV5-1; d_gene: TRBD1; CDR3aa: ASSLSGGLADTQY
abundance: .; v_gene: TRBV30; d_gene: .; CDR3aa: AWSVGGANEKLF
abundance: .; v_gene: TRBV7-9; d_gene: TRBD1; CDR3aa: ASSLGDRDVKEKLF
abundance: .; v_gene: TRBV20-1; d_gene: .; CDR3aa: SARDSGTQY
abundance: .; v_gene: TRBV6-1; d_gene: .; CDR3aa: ASRDDLWGYT
abundance: .; v_gene: TRBV2; d_gene: .; CDR3aa: ASSLDSPGNTIY
abundance: .; v_gene: TRBV5-1; d_gene: TRBD1; CDR3aa: ASSLEGTGGGYT